The clone carrying this T cell receptor (beta chain) was seen only once. Its target is not known. V shed 10 bases, J shed 4 bases, and the junction held 12 bases outside the gene matches. This CDR3 is built from 15 residues. Germline assignment: CDR1 MNHEY and CDR2 SMNVEV (reference sequence). Produced via immunoSEQ multiplex PCR; TCRdb's table is partial and in-frame only. The table has some 110,000 clones, about nine tenths seen once. This record comes from a study of cytomegalovirus exposure and HLA in healthy donors. Study-wide points: In the roughly 120 validation repertoires, just under 95% of cluster scores exceeded 0, per a later analysis. Testing in vitro showed a few CMV-associated chains specific for CMV antigens.

The receptor was derived from a young woman in good health and CMV-seropositive. The chain has TRBV27 and TRBJ1-5, with 8 positions matching TRBD1. Specimen: PBMCs. CDR3 in DNA: TGTGCCATCCAAGGACAGGGAACCCTTAATCAGCCCCAGCATTTT. Protein product: CAIQGQGTLNQPQHF.